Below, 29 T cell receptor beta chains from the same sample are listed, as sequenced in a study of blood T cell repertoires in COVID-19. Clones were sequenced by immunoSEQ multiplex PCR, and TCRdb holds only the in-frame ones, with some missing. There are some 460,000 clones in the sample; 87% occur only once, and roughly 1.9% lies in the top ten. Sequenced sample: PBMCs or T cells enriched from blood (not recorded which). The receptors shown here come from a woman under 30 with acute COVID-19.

CDR3: CASSRTGSTEAFF. The CDR3 DNA sequence: TGTGCCAGCAGCCGGACAGGGAGCACTGAAGCTTTCTTT. The V and J genes are TRBV25-1 and TRBJ1-1; 8 nucleotides agree with TRBD1. The CDR3 length is 13 residues. V lost 6 bases and J lost 4; bases outside the gene matches: 4. In germline, CDR1 is MGHDK, CDR2 SYGVNS. The whole variable domain, remainder taken from reference TRBV25-1 and TRBJ1-1, is EADIYQTPRYLVIGTGKKITLECSQTMGHDKMYWYQQDPGMELHLIHYSYGVNSTEKGDLSSESTVSRIRTEHFPLTLESARPSHTSQYLCASSRTGSTEAFFGQGTRLTVV.

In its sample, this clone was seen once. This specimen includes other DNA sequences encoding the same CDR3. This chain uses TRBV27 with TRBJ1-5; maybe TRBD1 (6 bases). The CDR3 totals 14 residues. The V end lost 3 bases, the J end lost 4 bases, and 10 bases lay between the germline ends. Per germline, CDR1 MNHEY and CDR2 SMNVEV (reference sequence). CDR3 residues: CASSLGGGNQPQHF. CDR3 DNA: TGTGCCAGCAGTTTGGGAGGGGGTAATCAGCCCCAGCATTTT.

CDR3: CASQEQGDSPLHF. The DNA for the CDR3 is TGCGCCAGCCAAGAACAGGGAGATTCACCCCTCCACTTT. The J gene is TRBJ1-6, the V gene TRBV10-1, with a possible D match to TRBD1 (6 bases). Germline V CDR1 and CDR2: WNHNN, SYGVQD (reference sequence). Trimming removed 8 bases from V and 8 bases from J, with 13 bases in between. The CDR3 has 13 residues.

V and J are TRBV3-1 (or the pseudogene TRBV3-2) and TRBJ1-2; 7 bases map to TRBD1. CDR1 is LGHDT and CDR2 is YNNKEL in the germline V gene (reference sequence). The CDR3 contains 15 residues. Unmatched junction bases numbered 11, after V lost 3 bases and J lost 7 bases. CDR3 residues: CASSHPLQGPGGYTF. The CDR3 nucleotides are TGTGCCAGCAGCCATCCCCTACAGGGGCCGGGTGGCTACACCTTC.

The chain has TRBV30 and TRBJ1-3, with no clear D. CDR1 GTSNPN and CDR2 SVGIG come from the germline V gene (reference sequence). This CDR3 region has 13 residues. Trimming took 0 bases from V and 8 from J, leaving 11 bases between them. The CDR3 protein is CAWSVRPGDTIYF. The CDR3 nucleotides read TGTGCCTGGAGTGTACGGCCCGGGGACACCATATATTTT.

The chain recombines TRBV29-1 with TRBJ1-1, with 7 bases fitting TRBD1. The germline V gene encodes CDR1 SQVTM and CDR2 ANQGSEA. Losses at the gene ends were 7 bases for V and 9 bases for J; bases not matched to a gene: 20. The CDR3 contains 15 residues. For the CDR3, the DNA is TGCAGCGCCCAAATACAGAGACAGGGAATAAGCCAAGCTTTCTTT. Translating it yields CSAQIQRQGISQAFF.

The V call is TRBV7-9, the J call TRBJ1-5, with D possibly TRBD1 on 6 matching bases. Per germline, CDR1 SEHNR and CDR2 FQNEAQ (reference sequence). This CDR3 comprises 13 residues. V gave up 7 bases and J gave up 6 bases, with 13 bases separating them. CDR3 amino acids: CASNQGSGQPQHF. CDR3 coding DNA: TGTGCCAGCAACCAGGGGTCCGGTCAGCCCCAGCATTTT. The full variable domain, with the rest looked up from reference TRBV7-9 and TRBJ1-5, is DTGVSQNPRHKITKRGQNVTFRCDPISEHNRLYWYRQTLGQGPEFLTYFQNEAQLEKSRLLSDRFSAERPKGSFSTLEIQRTEQGDSAMYLCASNQGSGQPQHFGDGTRLSIL.

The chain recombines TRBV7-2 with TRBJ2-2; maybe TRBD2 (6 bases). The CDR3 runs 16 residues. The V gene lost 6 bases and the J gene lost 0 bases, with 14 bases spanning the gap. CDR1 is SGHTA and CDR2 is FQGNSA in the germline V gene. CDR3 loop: CASRRTGTANTGELFF. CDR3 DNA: TGTGCCAGCAGACGTACCGGGACTGCGAACACCGGGGAGCTGTTTTTT.

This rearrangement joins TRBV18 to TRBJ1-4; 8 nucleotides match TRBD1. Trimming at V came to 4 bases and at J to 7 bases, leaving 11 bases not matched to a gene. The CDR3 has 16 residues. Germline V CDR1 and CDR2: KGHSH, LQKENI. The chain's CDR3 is CASSRTTGTGPEKLFF. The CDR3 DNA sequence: TGTGCCAGCTCACGAACTACCGGGACAGGTCCTGAAAAACTGTTTTTT.

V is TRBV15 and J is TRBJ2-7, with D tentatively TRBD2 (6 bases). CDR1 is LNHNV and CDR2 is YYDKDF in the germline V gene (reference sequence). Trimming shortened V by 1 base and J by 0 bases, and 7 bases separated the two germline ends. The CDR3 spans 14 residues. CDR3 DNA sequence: TGTGCCACCAGCAGAGGCGGGGCCTCCTACGAGCAGTACTTC. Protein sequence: CATSRGGASYEQYF.

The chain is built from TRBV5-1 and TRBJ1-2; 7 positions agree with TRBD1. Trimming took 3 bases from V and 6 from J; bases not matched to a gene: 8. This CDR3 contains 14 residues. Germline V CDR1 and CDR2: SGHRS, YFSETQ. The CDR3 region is CASSSRDRGNGYTF. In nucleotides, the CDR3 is TGCGCCAGCAGCTCTAGGGACAGAGGCAATGGCTACACCTTC.

The DNA of the CDR3 is TGCGCCAGCAGCTTAATCGGAGGAGACACCGGGGAGCTGTTTTTT. This sequence encodes CASSLIGGDTGELFF. The gene calls are TRBV5-1 and TRBJ2-2, with D tentatively TRBD2 (5 bases). The CDR3 has 15 residues. Trimming pared 2 bases from V and 3 bases from J, leaving 11 bases between. Germline V gives CDR1 SGHRS, CDR2 YFSETQ.

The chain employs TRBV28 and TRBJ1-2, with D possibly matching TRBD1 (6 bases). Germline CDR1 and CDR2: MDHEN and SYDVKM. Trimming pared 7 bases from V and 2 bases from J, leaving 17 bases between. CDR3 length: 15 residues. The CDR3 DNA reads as TGTGCCAGCACCGGCGGGGGACACGGGAACTATGGCTACACCTTC. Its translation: CASTGGGHGNYGYTF.

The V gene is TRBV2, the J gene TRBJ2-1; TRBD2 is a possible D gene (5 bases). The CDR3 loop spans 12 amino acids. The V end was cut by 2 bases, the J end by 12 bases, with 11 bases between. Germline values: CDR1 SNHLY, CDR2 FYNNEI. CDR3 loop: CASSERTRPQFF. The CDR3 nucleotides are TGTGCCAGCAGTGAAAGGACTCGCCCGCAGTTCTTC.

DNA of the CDR3: TGTGCCAGCAGTTTCCGGGACAGGGGTGGCTACACCTTC. It specifies CASSFRDRGGYTF. The rearrangement links TRBV19 to TRBJ1-2, with 10 bases that match TRBD1. Germline V gene sequence: CDR1 LNHDA, CDR2 SQIVND (reference sequence). With V trimmed by 9 bases and J by 7 bases, 8 bases remained unmatched. This CDR3 is 13 amino acids long.

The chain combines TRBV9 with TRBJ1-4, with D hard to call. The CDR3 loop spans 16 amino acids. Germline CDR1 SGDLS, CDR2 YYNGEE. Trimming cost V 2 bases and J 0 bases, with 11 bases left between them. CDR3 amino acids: CASSVSPLATNEKLFF. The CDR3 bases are TGTGCCAGCAGCGTTTCGCCACTTGCAACTAATGAAAAACTGTTTTTT.

In DNA, the CDR3 is TGTGCCAGTAGTATAGGAGTCGATAACTATGGCTACACCTTC. Translating it yields CASSIGVDNYGYTF. This chain links TRBV19 with TRBJ1-2, with unresolved D. From germline, CDR1 is LNHDA and CDR2 SQIVND (reference sequence). The CDR3 is 14 amino acids. The V end was cut by 1 base, the J end by 1 base, with 7 bases between.

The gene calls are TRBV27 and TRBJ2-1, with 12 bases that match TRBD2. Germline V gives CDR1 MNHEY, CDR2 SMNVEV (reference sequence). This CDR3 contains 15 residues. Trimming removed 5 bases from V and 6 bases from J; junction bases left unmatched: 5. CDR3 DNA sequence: TGTGCCAGCAGTGTAACTAGCGGGGGGAGCAATGAGCAGTTCTTC. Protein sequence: CASSVTSGGSNEQFF.

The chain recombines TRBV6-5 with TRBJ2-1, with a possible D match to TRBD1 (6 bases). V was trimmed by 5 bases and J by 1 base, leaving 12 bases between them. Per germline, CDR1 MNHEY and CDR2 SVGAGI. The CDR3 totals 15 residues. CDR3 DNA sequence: TGTGCCAGCAGTCAATGGACAGCTTCCTACAATGAGCAGTTCTTC. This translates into CASSQWTASYNEQFF.

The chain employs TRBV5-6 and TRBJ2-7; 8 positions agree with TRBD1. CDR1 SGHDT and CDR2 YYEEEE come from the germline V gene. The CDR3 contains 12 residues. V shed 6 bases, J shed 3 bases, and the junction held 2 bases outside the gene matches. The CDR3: CASTTGDYEQYF. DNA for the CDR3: TGTGCCAGCACGACAGGGGACTACGAGCAGTACTTC.

The DNA for the CDR3 is TGTGCCAGCAGTCCGAGGGACAGCTCCTCTGAAGCTTTCTTT. Translating it yields CASSPRDSSSEAFF. The rearrangement joins TRBV28 to TRBJ1-1; 7 nucleotides align to TRBD1. CDR1 is MDHEN and CDR2 is SYDVKM in the germline V gene. J gave up 6 bases and V 5 bases, and 9 bases lay outside the gene matches. The CDR3 is made up of 14 amino acids.

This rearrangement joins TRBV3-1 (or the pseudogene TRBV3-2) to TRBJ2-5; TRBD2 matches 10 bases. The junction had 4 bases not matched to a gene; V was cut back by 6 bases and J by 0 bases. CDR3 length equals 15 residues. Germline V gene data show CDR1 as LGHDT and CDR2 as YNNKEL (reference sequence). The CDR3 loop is CASRASGGNQETQYF. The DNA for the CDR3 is TGTGCCAGCAGGGCTAGCGGGGGAAACCAAGAGACCCAGTACTTC.

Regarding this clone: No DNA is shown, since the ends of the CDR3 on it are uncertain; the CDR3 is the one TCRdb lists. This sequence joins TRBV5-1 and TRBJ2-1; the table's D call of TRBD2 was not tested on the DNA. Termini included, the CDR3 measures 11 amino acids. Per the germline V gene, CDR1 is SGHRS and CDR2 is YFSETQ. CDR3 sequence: CASSFGGGAVF.

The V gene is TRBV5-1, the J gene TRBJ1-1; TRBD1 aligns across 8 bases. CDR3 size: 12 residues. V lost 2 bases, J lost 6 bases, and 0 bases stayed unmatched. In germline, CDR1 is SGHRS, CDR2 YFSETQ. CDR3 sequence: CASSLQGAEAFF. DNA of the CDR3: TGCGCCAGCAGCTTACAGGGGGCTGAAGCTTTCTTT.

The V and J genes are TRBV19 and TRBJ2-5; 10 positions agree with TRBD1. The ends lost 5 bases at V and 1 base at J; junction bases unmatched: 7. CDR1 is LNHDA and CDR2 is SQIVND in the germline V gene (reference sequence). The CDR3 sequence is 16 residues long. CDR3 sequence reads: CASSLGQGPIQETQYF. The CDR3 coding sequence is TGTGCCAGTAGTCTGGGACAGGGGCCTATCCAAGAGACCCAGTACTTC. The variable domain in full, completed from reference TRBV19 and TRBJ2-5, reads DGGITQSPKYLFRKEGQNVTLSCEQNLNHDAMYWYRQDPGQGLRLIYYSQIVNDFQKGDIAEGYSVSREKKESFPLTVTSAQKNPTAFYLCASSLGQGPIQETQYFGPGTRLLVL.

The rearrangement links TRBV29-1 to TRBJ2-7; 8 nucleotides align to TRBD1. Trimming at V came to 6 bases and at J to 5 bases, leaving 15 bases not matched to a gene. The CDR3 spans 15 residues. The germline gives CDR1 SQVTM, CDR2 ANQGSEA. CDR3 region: CSVKTGQGRRDEQYF. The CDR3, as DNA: TGCAGCGTAAAAACTGGACAGGGTAGGAGGGACGAGCAGTACTTC.

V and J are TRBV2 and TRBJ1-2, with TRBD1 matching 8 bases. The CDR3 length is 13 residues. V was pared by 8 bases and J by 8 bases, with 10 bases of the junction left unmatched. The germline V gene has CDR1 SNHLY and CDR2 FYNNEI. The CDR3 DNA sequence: TGTGCCAGCCAACCTCAGGGGGCGGCCGGCTACACCTTC. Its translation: CASQPQGAAGYTF.

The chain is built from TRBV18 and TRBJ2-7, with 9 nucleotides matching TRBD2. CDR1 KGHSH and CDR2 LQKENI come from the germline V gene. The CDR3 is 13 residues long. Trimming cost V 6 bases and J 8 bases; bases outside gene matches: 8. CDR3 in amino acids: CASSRGTSQQQYF. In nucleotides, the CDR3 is TGTGCCAGCTCGCGTGGGACTAGCCAACAGCAGTACTTC.

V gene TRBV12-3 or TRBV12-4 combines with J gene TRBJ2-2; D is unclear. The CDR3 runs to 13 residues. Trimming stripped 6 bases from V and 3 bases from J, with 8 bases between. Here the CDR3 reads CASRLTHTGELFF. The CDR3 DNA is TGTGCCAGCAGACTTACTCACACCGGGGAGCTGTTTTTT.